This section outlines one T cell receptor beta chain sequence together with its context. The sample originates from a study of cytomegalovirus exposure and HLA in healthy donors. V shed 2 bases and J shed 9 bases, with 2 bases lying between them. CDR1 MDHEN and CDR2 SYDVKM come from the germline V gene. There are 10 residues in the CDR3. A multiplex PCR was run with 60 Vbeta primers and 13 Jbeta primers. Original processing notes: An analysis performed later counted about 80 million unique TCR beta chains (roughly 11 million of them shared). The data were produced by immunoSEQ multiplex PCR, yet TCRdb's version contains in-frame clones alone and is incomplete. The DNA gave D and trimming, while V, J and clone size come from that table. The table has about 190,000 clones, approximately 70% seen once.

The sequencing sample was made of PBMCs. This chain uses TRBV28 with TRBJ2-1; D ambiguous. The sequence derives from a woman aged 25 to 39 in good health and CMV-seropositive. DNA for the CDR3: TGTGCCAGCAGTTTACGTGAGCAGTTCTTC. Amino acids: CASSLREQFF.